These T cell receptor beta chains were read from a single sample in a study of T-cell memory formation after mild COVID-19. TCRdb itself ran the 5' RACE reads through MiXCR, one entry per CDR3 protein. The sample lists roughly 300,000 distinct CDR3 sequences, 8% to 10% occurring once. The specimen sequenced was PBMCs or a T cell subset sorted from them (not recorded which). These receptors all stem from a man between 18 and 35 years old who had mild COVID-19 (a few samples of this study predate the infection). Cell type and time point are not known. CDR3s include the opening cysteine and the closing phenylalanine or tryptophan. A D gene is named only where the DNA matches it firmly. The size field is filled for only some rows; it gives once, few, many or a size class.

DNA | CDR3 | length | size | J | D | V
TGCGCCAGCAGCTTGGCCGGGACAGACACCGGGGAGCTGTTTTTT | CASSLAGTDTGELFF | 15 | many | TRBJ2-2 | TRBD1 | TRBV5-1
TGTGCCTGGACCCGGGACACCCTCGGTGATGGCTACACCTTC | CAWTRDTLGDGYTF | 14 | few | TRBJ1-2 | - | TRBV30
TGCGCCAGCGACGAAGCGGGGGGCACAGATACGCAGTATTTT | CASDEAGGTDTQYF | 14 | many | TRBJ2-3 | TRBD2 | TRBV5-1
TGTGCCAGTAGTATAGTGGGGTACAATGAGCAGTTCTTC | CASSIVGYNEQFF | 13 | - | TRBJ2-1 | - | TRBV19
TGTGCCAGCAGCGCGACAGGGGGTCGTGAAAAACTGTTTTTT | CASSATGGREKLFF | 14 | - | TRBJ1-4 | TRBD1 | TRBV9
TGTGCCAGCAGTTTCGTCACCAATGAGCAGTTCTTC | CASSFVTNEQFF | 12 | - | TRBJ2-1 | - | TRBV12-3/TRBV12-4
TGTGCCAGCAGCAACACAGGGGAGACTGAAAAACTGTTTTTT | CASSNTGETEKLFF | 14 | few | TRBJ1-4 | TRBD1 | TRBV7-2
TGTGCCAGCAGCATCGGGACAGAAGCTGGAAACACCATATATTTT | CASSIGTEAGNTIYF | 15 | few | TRBJ1-3 | TRBD1 | TRBV7-2
TGTGCCAGCAGCGTAGACGGTCTGGATAACTATGGCTACACCTTC | CASSVDGLDNYGYTF | 15 | few | TRBJ1-2 | - | TRBV9
TGCGCCAGCAGCTTGACAGCTCAGAGCGATGGCTACACCTTC | CASSLTAQSDGYTF | 14 | - | TRBJ1-2 | - | TRBV5-1
TGCGCCAGCAGCCGCCGGGGTAATGAAAAACTGTTTTTT | CASSRRGNEKLFF | 13 | many | TRBJ1-4 | - | TRBV5-1
TGCGCCAGCAGCGCAGGGGGCCCTTCGAACACTGAAGCTTTCTTT | CASSAGGPSNTEAFF | 15 | many | TRBJ1-1 | TRBD1 | TRBV5-1
TGCGCCAGCAGCGGGGACTACCGGGACATCCACTTC | CASSGDYRDIHF | 12 | few | TRBJ1-2 | - | TRBV5-1
TGTGCCAGTAGTAAAGGACTAGCGGGCTACAATGAGCAGTTCTTC | CASSKGLAGYNEQFF | 15 | - | TRBJ2-1 | TRBD2 | TRBV19
TGTGCCAGCAGCTTAACGGGCAGCCACTATTCGAACACCGGGGAGCTGTTTTTT | CASSLTGSHYSNTGELFF | 18 | few | TRBJ2-2 | - | TRBV7-3
TGTGCCAGCAGCTTCCAGCGGGCCCCCAAAAACATTCAGTACTTC | CASSFQRAPKNIQYF | 15 | - | TRBJ2-4 | - | TRBV7-8
TGTGCCAGCAGCCGTTCGGGAATCTGGGAGACCCAGTACTTC | CASSRSGIWETQYF | 14 | many | TRBJ2-5 | - | TRBV3-1
TGCGCCAGCAGCTTGGCCAGGGGGCGCGACGGGGAGCTGTTTTTT | CASSLARGRDGELFF | 15 | - | TRBJ2-2 | TRBD1 | TRBV5-1